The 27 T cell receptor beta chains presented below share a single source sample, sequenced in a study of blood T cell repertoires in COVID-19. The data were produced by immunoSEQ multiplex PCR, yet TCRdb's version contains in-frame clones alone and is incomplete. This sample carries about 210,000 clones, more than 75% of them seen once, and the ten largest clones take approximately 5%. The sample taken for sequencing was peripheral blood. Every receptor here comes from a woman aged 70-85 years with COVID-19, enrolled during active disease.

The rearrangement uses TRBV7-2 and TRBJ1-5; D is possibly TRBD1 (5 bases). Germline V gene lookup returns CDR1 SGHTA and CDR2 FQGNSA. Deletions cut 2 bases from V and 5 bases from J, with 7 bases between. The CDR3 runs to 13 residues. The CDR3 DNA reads TGTGCCAGCAGCTTATCGGGGGATCAGCCCCAGCATTTT. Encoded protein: CASSLSGDQPQHF. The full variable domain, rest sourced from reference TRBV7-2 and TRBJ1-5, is GAGVSQSPSNKVTEKGKDVELRCDPISGHTALYWYRQSLGQGLEFLIYFQGNSAPDKSGLPSDRFSAERTGGSVSTLTIQRTQQEDSAVYLCASSLSGDQPQHFGDGTRLSIL.

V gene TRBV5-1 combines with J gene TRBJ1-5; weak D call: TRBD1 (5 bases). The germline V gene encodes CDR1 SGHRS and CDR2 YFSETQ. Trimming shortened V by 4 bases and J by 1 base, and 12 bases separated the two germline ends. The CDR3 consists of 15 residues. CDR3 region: CASSLWGESNQPQHF. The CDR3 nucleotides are TGCGCCAGCAGCCTTTGGGGGGAGAGCAATCAGCCCCAGCATTTT.

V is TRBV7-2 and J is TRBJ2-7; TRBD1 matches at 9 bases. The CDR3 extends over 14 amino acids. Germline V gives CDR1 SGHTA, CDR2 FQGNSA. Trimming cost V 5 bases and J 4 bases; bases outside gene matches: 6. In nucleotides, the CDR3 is TGTGCCAGCAGCACGGACAGGGGCCAATACGAGCAGTACTTC. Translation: CASSTDRGQYEQYF.

Written as DNA, the CDR3 is TGTGCCAGCAGTACTCGACAGGTTTCACCCCTCCACTTT. It yields the protein CASSTRQVSPLHF. J is TRBJ1-6 and V is TRBV28, with a tentative D call TRBD1 (6 bases). CDR1 and CDR2 from the germline V gene are MDHEN and SYDVKM. This CDR3 is 13 amino acids long. Trimming shortened V by 5 bases and J by 9 bases, and 11 bases separated the two germline ends.

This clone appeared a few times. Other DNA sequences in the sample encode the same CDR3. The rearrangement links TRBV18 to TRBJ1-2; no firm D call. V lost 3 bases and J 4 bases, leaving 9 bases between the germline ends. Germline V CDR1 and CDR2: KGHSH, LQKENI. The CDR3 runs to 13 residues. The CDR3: CASSPGVSYGYTF. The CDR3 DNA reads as TGTGCCAGCTCACCCGGGGTCTCCTATGGCTACACCTTC.

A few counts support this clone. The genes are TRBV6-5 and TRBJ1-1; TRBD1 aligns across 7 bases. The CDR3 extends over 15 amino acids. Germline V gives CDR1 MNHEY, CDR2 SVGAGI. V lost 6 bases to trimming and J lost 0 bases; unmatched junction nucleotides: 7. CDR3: CASRPGTAMNTEAFF. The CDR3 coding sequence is TGTGCCAGCAGACCGGGGACAGCCATGAACACTGAAGCTTTCTTT.

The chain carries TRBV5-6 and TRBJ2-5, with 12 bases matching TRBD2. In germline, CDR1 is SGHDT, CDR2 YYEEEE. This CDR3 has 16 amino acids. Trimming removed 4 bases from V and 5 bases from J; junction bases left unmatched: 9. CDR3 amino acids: CASSIPSGRASETQYF. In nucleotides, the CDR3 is TGTGCCAGCAGCATTCCTAGCGGGAGGGCTAGTGAGACCCAGTACTTC. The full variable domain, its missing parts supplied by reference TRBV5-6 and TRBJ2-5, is DAGVTQSPTHLIKTRGQQVTLRCSPKSGHDTVSWYQQALGQGPQFIFQYYEEEERQRGNFPDRFSGHQFPNYSSELNVNALLLGDSALYLCASSIPSGRASETQYFGPGTRLLVL.

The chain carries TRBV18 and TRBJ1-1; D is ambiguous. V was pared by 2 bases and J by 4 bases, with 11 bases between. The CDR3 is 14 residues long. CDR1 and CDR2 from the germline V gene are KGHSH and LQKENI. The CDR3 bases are TGTGCCAGCTCACCATACGGGGATAGCACTGAAGCTTTCTTT. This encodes CASSPYGDSTEAFF.

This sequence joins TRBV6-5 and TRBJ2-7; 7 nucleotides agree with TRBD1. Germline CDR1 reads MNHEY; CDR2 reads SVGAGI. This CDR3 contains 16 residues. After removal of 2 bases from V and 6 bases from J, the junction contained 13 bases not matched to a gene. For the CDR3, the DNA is TGTGCCAGCAGTTACCTGACGGGACAGATAGGGGCCGAGCAGTACTTC. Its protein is CASSYLTGQIGAEQYF.

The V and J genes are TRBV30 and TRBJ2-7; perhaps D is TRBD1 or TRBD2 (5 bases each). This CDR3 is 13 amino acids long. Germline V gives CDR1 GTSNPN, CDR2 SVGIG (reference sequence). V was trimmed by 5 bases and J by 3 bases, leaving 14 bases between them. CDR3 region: CAWDSGSFYEQYF. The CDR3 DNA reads TGTGCCTGGGACAGCGGTTCCTTCTACGAGCAGTACTTC. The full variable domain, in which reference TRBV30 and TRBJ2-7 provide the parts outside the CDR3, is SQTIHQWPATLVQPVGSPLSLECTVEGTSNPNLYWYRQAAGRGLQLLFYSVGIGQISSEVPQNLSASRPQDRQFILSSKKLLLSDSGFYLCAWDSGSFYEQYFGPGTRLTVT.

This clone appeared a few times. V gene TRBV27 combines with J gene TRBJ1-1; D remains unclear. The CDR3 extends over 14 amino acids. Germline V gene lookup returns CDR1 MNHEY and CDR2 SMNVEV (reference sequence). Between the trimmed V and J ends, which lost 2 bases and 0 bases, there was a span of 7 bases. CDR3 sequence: CASSLGPVNTEAFF. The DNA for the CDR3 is TGTGCCAGCAGTTTAGGGCCCGTGAACACTGAAGCTTTCTTT.

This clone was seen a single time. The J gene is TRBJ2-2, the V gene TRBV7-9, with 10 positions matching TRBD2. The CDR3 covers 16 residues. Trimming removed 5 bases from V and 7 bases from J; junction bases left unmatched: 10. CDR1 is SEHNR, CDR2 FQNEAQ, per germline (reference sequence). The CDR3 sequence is CASSTPSGSVDGELFF. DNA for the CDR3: TGTGCCAGCAGCACCCCTAGCGGGAGCGTGGACGGGGAGCTGTTTTTT.

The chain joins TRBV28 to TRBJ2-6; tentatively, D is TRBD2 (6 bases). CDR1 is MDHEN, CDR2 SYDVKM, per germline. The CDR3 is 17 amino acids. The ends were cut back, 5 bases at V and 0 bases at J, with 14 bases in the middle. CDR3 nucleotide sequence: TGTGCCAGCAGTCCCGCTGGGGGGATCTCTGGGGCCAACGTCCTGACTTTC. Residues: CASSPAGGISGANVLTF.

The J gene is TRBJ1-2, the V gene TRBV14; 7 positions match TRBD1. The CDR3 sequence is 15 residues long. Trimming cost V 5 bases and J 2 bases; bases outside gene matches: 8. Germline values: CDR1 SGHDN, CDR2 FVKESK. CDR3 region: CASSFRQGLNYGYTF. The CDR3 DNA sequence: TGTGCCAGCAGCTTCCGACAGGGACTCAACTATGGCTACACCTTC.

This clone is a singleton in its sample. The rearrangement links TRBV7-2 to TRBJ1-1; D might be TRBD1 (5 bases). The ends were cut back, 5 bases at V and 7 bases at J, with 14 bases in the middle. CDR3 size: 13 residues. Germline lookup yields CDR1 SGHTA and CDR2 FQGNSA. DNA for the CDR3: TGTGCCAGCAGCCTCAGACAGCAGGTTGAAGCTTTCTTT. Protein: CASSLRQQVEAFF.

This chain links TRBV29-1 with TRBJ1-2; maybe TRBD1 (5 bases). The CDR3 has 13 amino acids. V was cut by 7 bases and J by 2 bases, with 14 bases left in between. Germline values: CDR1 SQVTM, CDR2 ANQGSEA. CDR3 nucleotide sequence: TGCAGCGCGCTGGGACTTGAGAACTATGGCTACACCTTC. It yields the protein CSALGLENYGYTF.

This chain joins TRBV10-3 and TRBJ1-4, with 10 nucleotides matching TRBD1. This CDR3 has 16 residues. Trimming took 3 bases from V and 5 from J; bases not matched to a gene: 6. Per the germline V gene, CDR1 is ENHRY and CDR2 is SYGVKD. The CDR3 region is CAISDRTGGGNEKLFF. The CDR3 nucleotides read TGTGCCATCAGTGACCGGACAGGGGGGGGCAATGAAAAACTGTTTTTT.

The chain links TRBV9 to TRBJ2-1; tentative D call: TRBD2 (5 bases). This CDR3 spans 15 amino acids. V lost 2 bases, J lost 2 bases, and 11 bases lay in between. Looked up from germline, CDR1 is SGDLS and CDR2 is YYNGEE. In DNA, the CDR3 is TGTGCCAGCAGCGTCTCGGACTCGACCTACAATGAGCAGTTCTTC. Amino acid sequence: CASSVSDSTYNEQFF. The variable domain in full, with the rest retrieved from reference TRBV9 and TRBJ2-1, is DSGVTQTPKHLITATGQRVTLRCSPRSGDLSVYWYQQSLDQGLQFLIQYYNGEERAKGNILERFSAQQFPDLHSELNLSSLELGDSALYFCASSVSDSTYNEQFFGPGTRLTVL.

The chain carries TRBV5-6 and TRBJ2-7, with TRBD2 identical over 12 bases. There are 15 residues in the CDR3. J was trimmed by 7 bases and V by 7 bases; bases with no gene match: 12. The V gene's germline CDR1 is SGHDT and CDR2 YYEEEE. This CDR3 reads CASGLAGGPMREQYF. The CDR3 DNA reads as TGTGCCAGCGGGCTAGCGGGAGGGCCTATGAGAGAGCAGTACTTC. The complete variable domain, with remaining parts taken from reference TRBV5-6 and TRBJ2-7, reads DAGVTQSPTHLIKTRGQQVTLRCSPKSGHDTVSWYQQALGQGPQFIFQYYEEEERQRGNFPDRFSGHQFPNYSSELNVNALLLGDSALYLCASGLAGGPMREQYFGPGTRLTVT.

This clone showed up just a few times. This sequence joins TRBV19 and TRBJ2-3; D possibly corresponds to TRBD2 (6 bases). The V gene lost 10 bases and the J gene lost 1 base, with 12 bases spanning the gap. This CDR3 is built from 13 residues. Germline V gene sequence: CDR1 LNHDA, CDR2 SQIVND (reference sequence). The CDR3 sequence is CATRPGGTDTQYF. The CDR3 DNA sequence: TGTGCCACCAGACCGGGGGGCACAGATACGCAGTATTTT. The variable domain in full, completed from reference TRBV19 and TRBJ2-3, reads DGGITQSPKYLFRKEGQNVTLSCEQNLNHDAMYWYRQDPGQGLRLIYYSQIVNDFQKGDIAEGYSVSREKKESFPLTVTSAQKNPTAFYLCATRPGGTDTQYFGPGTRLTVL.

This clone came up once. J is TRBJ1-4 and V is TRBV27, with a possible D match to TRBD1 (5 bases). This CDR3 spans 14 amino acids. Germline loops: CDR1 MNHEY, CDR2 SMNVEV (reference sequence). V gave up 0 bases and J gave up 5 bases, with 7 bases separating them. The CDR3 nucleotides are TGTGCCAGCAGTTTATCGTACAGGAATGAAAAACTGTTTTTT. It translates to CASSLSYRNEKLFF.

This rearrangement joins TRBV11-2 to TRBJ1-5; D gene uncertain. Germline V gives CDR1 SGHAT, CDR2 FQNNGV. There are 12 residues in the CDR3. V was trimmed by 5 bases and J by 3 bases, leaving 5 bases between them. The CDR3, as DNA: TGTGCCAGCAGCGCTAACAATCAGCCCCAGCATTTT. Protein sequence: CASSANNQPQHF.

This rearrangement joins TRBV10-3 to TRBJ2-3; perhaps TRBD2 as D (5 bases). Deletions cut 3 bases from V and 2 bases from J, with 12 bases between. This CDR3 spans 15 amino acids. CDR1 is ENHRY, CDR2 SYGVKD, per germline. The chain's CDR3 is CAISDPGIDTDTQYF. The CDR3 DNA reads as TGTGCCATCAGTGATCCCGGGATAGACACAGATACGCAGTATTTT.

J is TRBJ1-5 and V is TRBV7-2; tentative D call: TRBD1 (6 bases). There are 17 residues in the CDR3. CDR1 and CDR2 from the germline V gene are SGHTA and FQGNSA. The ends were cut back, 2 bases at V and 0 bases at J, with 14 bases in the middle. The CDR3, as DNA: TGTGCCAGCAGCTTAACAGGGACAATTTATAGCAATCAGCCCCAGCATTTT. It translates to CASSLTGTIYSNQPQHF.

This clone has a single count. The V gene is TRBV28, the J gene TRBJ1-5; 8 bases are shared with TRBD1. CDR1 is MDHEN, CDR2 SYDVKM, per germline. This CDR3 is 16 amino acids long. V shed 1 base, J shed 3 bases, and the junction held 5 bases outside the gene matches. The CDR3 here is CASSLSGQGPNQPQHF. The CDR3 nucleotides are TGTGCCAGCAGTTTATCCGGACAGGGTCCCAATCAGCCCCAGCATTTT.

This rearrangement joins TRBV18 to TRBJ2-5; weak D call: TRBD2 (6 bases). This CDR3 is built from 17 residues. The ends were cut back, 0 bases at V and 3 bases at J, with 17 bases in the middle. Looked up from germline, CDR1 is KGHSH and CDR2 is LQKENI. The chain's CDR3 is CASSPPGTSRTKETQYF. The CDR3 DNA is TGTGCCAGCTCACCACCGGGAACTAGCCGAACTAAAGAGACCCAGTACTTC.

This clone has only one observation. The CDR3 sequence: CASSSSTSGETQYF. CDR3 nucleotides: TGTGCCAGCAGTTCTAGCACTAGCGGAGAGACCCAGTACTTC. The chain links TRBV27 to TRBJ2-5, with TRBD2 matching over 8 bases. Germline values: CDR1 MNHEY, CDR2 SMNVEV (reference sequence). The CDR3 is 14 residues long. The trim removed 4 bases at V and 4 bases at J, leaving 5 bases unmatched.